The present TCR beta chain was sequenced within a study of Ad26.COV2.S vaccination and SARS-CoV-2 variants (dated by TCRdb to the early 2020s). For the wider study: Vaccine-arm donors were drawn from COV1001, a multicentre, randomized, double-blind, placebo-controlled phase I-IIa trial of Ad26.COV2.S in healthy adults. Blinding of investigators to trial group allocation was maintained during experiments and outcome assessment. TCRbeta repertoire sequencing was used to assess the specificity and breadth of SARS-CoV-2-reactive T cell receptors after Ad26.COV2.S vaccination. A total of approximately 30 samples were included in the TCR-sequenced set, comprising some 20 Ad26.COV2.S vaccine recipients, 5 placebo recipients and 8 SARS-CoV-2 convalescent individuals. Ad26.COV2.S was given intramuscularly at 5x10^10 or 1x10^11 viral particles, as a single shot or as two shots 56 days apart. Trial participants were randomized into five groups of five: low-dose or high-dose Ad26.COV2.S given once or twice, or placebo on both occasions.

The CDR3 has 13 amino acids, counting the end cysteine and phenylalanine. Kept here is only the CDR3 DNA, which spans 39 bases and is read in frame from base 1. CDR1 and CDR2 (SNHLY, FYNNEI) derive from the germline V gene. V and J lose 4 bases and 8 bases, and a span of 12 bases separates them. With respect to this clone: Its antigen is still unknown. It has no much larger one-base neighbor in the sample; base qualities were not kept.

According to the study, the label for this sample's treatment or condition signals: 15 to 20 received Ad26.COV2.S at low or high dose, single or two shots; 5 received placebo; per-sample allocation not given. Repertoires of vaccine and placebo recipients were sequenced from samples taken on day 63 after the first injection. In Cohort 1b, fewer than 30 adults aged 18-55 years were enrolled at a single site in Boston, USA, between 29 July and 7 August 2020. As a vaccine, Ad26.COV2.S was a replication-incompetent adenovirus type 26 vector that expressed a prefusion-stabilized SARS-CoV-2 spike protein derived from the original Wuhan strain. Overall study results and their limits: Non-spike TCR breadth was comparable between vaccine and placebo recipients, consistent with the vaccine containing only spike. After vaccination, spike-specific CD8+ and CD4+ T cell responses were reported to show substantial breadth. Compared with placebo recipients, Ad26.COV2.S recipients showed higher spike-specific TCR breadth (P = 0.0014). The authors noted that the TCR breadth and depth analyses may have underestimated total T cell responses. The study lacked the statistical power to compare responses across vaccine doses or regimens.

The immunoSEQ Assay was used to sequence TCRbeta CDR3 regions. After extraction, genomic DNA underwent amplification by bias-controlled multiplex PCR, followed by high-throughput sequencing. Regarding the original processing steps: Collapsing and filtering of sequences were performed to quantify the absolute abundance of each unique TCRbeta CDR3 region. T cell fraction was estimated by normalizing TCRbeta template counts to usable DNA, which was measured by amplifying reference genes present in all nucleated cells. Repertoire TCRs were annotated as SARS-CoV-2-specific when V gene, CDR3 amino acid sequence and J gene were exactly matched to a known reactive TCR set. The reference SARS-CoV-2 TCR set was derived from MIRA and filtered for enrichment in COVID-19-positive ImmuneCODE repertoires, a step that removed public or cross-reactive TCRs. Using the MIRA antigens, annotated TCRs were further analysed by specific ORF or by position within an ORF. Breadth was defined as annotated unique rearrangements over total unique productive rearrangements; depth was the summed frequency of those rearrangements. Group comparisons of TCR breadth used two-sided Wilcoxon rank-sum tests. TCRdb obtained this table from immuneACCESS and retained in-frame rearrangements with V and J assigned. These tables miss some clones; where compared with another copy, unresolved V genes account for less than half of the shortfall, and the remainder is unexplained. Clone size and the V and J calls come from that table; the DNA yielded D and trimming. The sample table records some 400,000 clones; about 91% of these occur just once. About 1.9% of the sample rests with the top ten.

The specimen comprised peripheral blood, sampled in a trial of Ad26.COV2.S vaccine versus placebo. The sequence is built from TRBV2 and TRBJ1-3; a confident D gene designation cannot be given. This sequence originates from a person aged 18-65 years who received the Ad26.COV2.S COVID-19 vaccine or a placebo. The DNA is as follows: TGTGCCAGCAGTGGGGTCTTCGGGGACACCATATATTTT. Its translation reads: CASSGVFGDTIYF.